The entry below describes one T cell receptor beta chain. Clones were sequenced by immunoSEQ multiplex PCR, and TCRdb holds only the in-frame ones, with some missing. The sample carries 60,000 to 80,000 clones, approximately 94% recorded once. V shed 4 bases and J 5 bases; nucleotides not matched to a gene: 20. Germline V gene lookup returns CDR1 MDHEN and CDR2 SYDVKM. The CDR3 is made up of 19 amino acids. The entry originates in a study of cytomegalovirus exposure and HLA in healthy donors. Study context: Per a later analysis, the 666 first-cohort and more than 100 validation repertoires shared one platform.

The clonotype was recovered from a young woman in good health and CMV-seropositive. Sequencing input: PBMCs. The V gene is TRBV28, the J gene TRBJ2-7; 10 nucleotides agree with TRBD2. The CDR3 DNA follows: TGTGCCAGCAGTTCCCATGGCCCTTGGCGAGCGGGAGGGCCCGACGAGCAGTACTTC. Translating it yields CASSSHGPWRAGGPDEQYF.